This T cell receptor (beta chain) is from a study of blood T cell repertoires in COVID-19. The germline V gene has CDR1 LNHDA and CDR2 SQIVND (reference sequence). The CDR3 extends over 15 amino acids. Trimming took 6 bases from V and 6 from J; bases not matched to a gene: 10. Sequenced by immunoSEQ multiplex PCR; TCRdb stores in-frame clones only, minus some. The sample has 250,000 or so clones; roughly nine tenths are singletons. The rearrangement uses TRBV19 and TRBJ2-2, with 7 bases that match TRBD2. This sequence was found in a woman aged 40 to 50 who had recovered from COVID-19. Material for sequencing was peripheral blood. The CDR3 is CASSGAGAPPGELFF. The CDR3 region has the DNA TGTGCCAGTAGCGGGGCGGGAGCCCCTCCCGGGGAGCTGTTTTTT.